One sample yielded the 3 T cell receptor beta chains listed below, sequenced in a study of early T cells in non-severe SARS-CoV-2 infection. MiXCR, run by TCRdb on the 5' RACE reads, gives a single entry per CDR3 protein. The sample records about 76,000 distinct CDR3 sequences, about 10% being singletons. Sequencing was done on a sample of whole blood. Every receptor here comes from an adult who was a healthcare worker with PCR-confirmed SARS-CoV-2 infection or an uninfected control (not recorded which).

In the case of this clonotype: This could be a read error, since a much larger clone is one nucleotide away. The V gene is TRBV11-2, the J gene TRBJ2-1; 13 bases are a match to TRBD2. This CDR3 has 13 residues. Per the germline V gene, CDR1 is SGHAT and CDR2 is FQNNGV. With 10 bases clipped from V and 7 bases from J, the junction kept 4 bases outside the gene matches. This chain's CDR3 is CANQGLAGNEQFF. In DNA form, the CDR3 reads TGTGCCAACCAGGGACTAGCGGGGAATGAGCAGTTCTTC. The complete variable domain, with remaining parts taken from reference TRBV11-2 and TRBJ2-1, reads EAGVAQSPRYKIIEKRQSVAFWCNPISGHATLYWYQQILGQGPKLLIQFQNNGVVDDSQLPKDRFSAERLKGVDSTLKIQPAKLEDSAVYLCANQGLAGNEQFFGPGTRLTVL.

In its sample, this clonotype was seen a few times. CDR3: CASGSTVNTEAFF. The CDR3 nucleotides read TGTGCTAGTGGGTCGACAGTGAACACTGAAGCTTTCTTT. The rearrangement uses TRBV12-5 and TRBJ1-1, with D perhaps TRBD1 (5 bases). The CDR3 consists of 13 residues. Germline assignment: CDR1 LGHNT and CDR2 FRNRAP. V shed 6 bases and J shed 0 bases, with 8 bases lying between them. Using reference TRBV12-5 and TRBJ1-1 for the parts outside the CDR3, the full variable domain is DARVTQTPRHKVTEMGQEVTMRCQPILGHNTVFWYRQTMMQGLELLAYFRNRAPLDDSGMPKDRFSAEMPDATLATLKIQPSEPRDSAVYFCASGSTVNTEAFFGQGTRLTVV.

This clonotype was found many times. This chain joins TRBV3-1 and TRBJ2-7; D is possibly TRBD1 or TRBD2 (5 bases each). The CDR3 spans 14 residues. Trimming left V 6 bases short and J 3 bases short, with 15 bases between. Germline values: CDR1 LGHDT, CDR2 YNNKEL (reference sequence). DNA of the CDR3: TGTGCCAGCAGTAAAGGGGACGGGAACTACGAGCAGTACTTC. Translation gives CASSKGDGNYEQYF.